This TCR beta chain was recovered during a study of T cell clonotyping in hematopoietic cell transplantation. Study findings and constraints: At the given depth, recipient repertoires were over 97% de novo clonotypes. Broader posttransplant TCR repertoire diversity was predicted by graft donor and pretransplant recipient Inverse Simpson Index values.

Using immunoSEQ multiplex PCR, the repertoire was profiled, and TCRdb retains in-frame clones only, with some absent. The sample records 13,000 or so clones, around 90% being singletons. As concerns this clone: Its specificity is not known.

This receptor was identified in a man between 25 and 39 years old in good health. Some clones in this sample may be carry-over from other donors' samples. Sequencing was done on a sample of peripheral blood mononuclear cells.

The CDR3: CAWTRRRGAYNSPLHF. For the CDR3, the DNA is TGTGCCTGGACAAGAAGGAGGGGCGCCTATAATTCACCCCTCCACTTT. The rearrangement links TRBV30 to TRBJ1-6; tentative D call: TRBD1 (5 bases). Between the trimmed V and J ends, which lost 4 bases and 2 bases, there was a span of 15 bases. Germline V gene sequence: CDR1 GTSNPN, CDR2 SVGIG (reference sequence). This CDR3 comprises 16 residues.